This T cell receptor beta chain was captured in a study of Graves' ophthalmopathy and Graves' hyperthyroidism. Whole-study findings and limits: In separating ophthalmopathy from stable hyperthyroidism, a 13-signature model achieved nearly 90% sensitivity and 81.08% specificity.

Using RNA transcripts, the TCR beta CDR3 regions were amplified. The library came from an HTBI-primed first-round RT-PCR and a second-round multiplex PCR. Each CDR3 protein gets one entry after TCRdb re-called the multiplex PCR reads with MiXCR. The table records under 350,000 distinct CDR3 sequences, around a sixth of them present only once. Regarding this clonotype: Antigen specificity is unknown.

CDR1 and CDR2 from the germline V gene are MNHNS and SASEGT. The germline V and J ends were trimmed by 10 bases and 3 bases, with 16 bases remaining between them. The CDR3 has 14 residues. Researchers turned away patients with other autoimmune diseases, uncontrolled infections, pregnancy or lactation. Orbital computed tomography, thyroid ultrasound, TRAb, serum thyroxine and clinical symptoms formed the basis of diagnosis. Material for sequencing was peripheral blood. The V call is TRBV6-1, the J call TRBJ1-5; D remains unclear. The sequence was collected from an adult man with Graves' ophthalmopathy. The CDR3: CATLETEHNQPQHF. The CDR3 nucleotides are TGTGCCACCCTCGAGACGGAACACAATCAGCCCCAGCATTTT.